The 25 T cell receptor beta chains below all came from one sample that was sequenced in a study of spatial heterogeneity in lung cancer. Noted time point: sample taken at primary tumor resection. Via MiXCR, TCRdb re-called the 5' RACE reads, giving one row per CDR3 protein. The table includes some 83,000 distinct CDR3 sequences, approximately 8% detected once. Sequencing was performed on PBMCs, taken at surgery. The receptors here all came from a male donor with early-stage non-small cell lung cancer.

This clonotype was recorded many times. The chain uses TRBV5-5 and TRBJ2-7; no clear D gene. Looked up from germline, CDR1 is SGHKS and CDR2 is YYEKEE (reference sequence). The CDR3 runs to 11 residues. V was clipped by 2 bases and J by 6 bases, with 6 bases between them. The CDR3 loop is CASSFVAEQYF. In DNA form, the CDR3 reads TGTGCCAGCAGCTTCGTGGCCGAGCAGTACTTC.

The table lists this clonotype with many counts. This chain connects TRBV29-1 to TRBJ2-3, with D maybe TRBD2 (6 bases). Trimming removed 4 bases from V and 3 bases from J, with 17 bases in between. CDR3 size: 15 residues. Germline V CDR1 and CDR2: SQVTM, ANQGSEA. The CDR3 spells CSVGVSGAATDTQYF. The CDR3 DNA reads as TGCAGCGTTGGGGTGTCGGGAGCAGCAACAGATACGCAGTATTTT.

This clonotype was counted ten times or more. The chain carries TRBV15 and TRBJ2-1; D might be TRBD1 or TRBD2, each matching 5 bases. Trimming stripped 9 bases from V and 7 bases from J, with 7 bases between. Germline V gene data show CDR1 as LNHNV and CDR2 as YYDKDF (reference sequence). This CDR3 has 10 amino acids. In DNA form, the CDR3 reads TGTGCCACGGGGACGAATGAGCAGTTCTTC. Translation gives CATGTNEQFF.

This clonotype was picked up many times. The rearrangement uses TRBV7-9 and TRBJ2-2; no clear D gene. CDR1 and CDR2 from the germline V gene are SEHNR and FQNEAQ (reference sequence). The CDR3 length is 12 residues. The V end was cut by 5 bases, the J end by 9 bases, with 10 bases between. CDR3 region: CASSPGPWELFF. The DNA of the CDR3 is TGTGCCAGCAGCCCCGGACCCTGGGAGCTGTTTTTT.

The chain couples TRBV27 to TRBJ2-6; D remains ambiguous. There are 13 residues in the CDR3. Trimming stripped 5 bases from V and 5 bases from J, with 7 bases between. Germline V gene sequence: CDR1 MNHEY, CDR2 SMNVEV (reference sequence). The CDR3 reads CASSLRWANVLTF. The CDR3 nucleotides are TGTGCCAGCAGTCTAAGGTGGGCCAACGTCCTGACTTTC.

V usage is TRBV12-3 or TRBV12-4 and J usage is TRBJ2-5; TRBD2 might be the D (6 bases). V was shortened by 3 bases and J by 4 bases, with 9 bases between the two germline ends. The CDR3 is 13 residues long. In DNA form, the CDR3 reads TGTGCCAGCAGTTTGGTGGGAGGAGAGACCCAGTACTTC. Translation gives CASSLVGGETQYF.

This clonotype was seen a handful of times. V gene TRBV20-1 combines with J gene TRBJ1-5; 8 nucleotides align to TRBD1. Trimming cost V 0 bases and J 1 base; bases outside gene matches: 8. Germline V CDR1 and CDR2: DFQATT, SNEGSKA (reference sequence). CDR3 length equals 17 residues. The CDR3 sequence: CSARDGSRQGSNQPQHF. The CDR3, as DNA: TGCAGTGCTAGAGATGGTTCCCGACAGGGGAGCAATCAGCCCCAGCATTTT.

This clonotype occurred a few times. The chain has TRBV12-3 or TRBV12-4 and TRBJ2-5; a possible D gene is TRBD2 (6 bases). V was shortened by 1 base and J by 9 bases, with 15 bases between the two germline ends. The CDR3 is 14 residues long. As DNA, the CDR3 is TGTGCCAGCAGTTTAGTTCGGCGTGGGGAGGCCCAGTACTTC. It translates to CASSLVRRGEAQYF.

This clonotype came up many times. The CDR3 DNA sequence: TGCAGTGCTCCCGTGGGGACTAGGAGCACAGATACGCAGTATTTT. Protein sequence: CSAPVGTRSTDTQYF. V gene TRBV20-1 combines with J gene TRBJ2-3; 8 positions agree with TRBD2. J lost 0 bases, V lost 5 bases, and 7 bases had no gene match. The CDR3 has 15 residues. Germline V gene data show CDR1 as DFQATT and CDR2 as SNEGSKA (reference sequence).

This clonotype was detected many times. The chain has TRBV29-1 and TRBJ1-5, with D unclear. The CDR3 runs 13 residues. V dropped 4 bases and J dropped 5 bases, with 12 bases sitting between them. CDR1 and CDR2 from the germline V gene are SQVTM and ANQGSEA. The CDR3 DNA reads TGCAGCGTTGCAGGCGGGGTGCATCAGCCCCAGCATTTT. Protein: CSVAGGVHQPQHF.

This clonotype has ten or more counts. One junction end does not reproduce the germline sequence, and a read error may be involved. This chain connects TRBV7-7 to TRBJ2-1; D is possibly TRBD2 (6 bases). The CDR3 has 13 residues. Germline V gene sequence: CDR1 SSHAT, CDR2 FNYEAQ (reference sequence). The CDR3 spells CASSLAVHNEQFF. The CDR3 nucleotides read TGTGCTAGCAGCTTAGCGGTCCACAATGAGCAGTTCTTC.

The table lists this clonotype with many counts. The V call is TRBV5-1, the J call TRBJ2-7; D may match TRBD1 or TRBD2 (5 bases each). V lost 2 bases and J lost 6, with 15 bases in between. CDR1 is SGHRS, CDR2 YFSETQ, per germline. This CDR3 is built from 14 residues. The CDR3 loop reads CASSFRDAGGEQYF. The CDR3 coding sequence is TGCGCCAGCAGCTTCAGGGACGCGGGCGGCGAGCAGTACTTC. Drawing the rest from reference TRBV5-1 and TRBJ2-7, the complete variable domain is KAGVTQTPRYLIKTRGQQVTLSCSPISGHRSVSWYQQTPGQGLQFLFEYFSETQRNKGNFPGRFSGRQFSNSRSEMNVSTLELGDSALYLCASSFRDAGGEQYFGPGTRLTVT.

This clonotype was recorded at least ten times. This chain uses TRBV20-1 with TRBJ2-3, with D possibly being TRBD2 (5 bases). CDR3 length equals 13 residues. V was cut by 5 bases and J by 1 base, with 10 bases left in between. From germline, CDR1 is DFQATT and CDR2 SNEGSKA (reference sequence). The CDR3 DNA reads TGCAGTGCTGGAGCGGTTCGCACAGATACGCAGTATTTT. Its protein product is CSAGAVRTDTQYF.

The genes are TRBV10-3 and TRBJ1-1; possible D gene TRBD1, 5 bases. Germline CDR1 ENHRY, CDR2 SYGVKD. This CDR3 is 17 amino acids long. Trimming cost V 4 bases and J 1 base, with 19 bases left between them. CDR3 residues: CAISGLGTAEGNTEAFF. The CDR3 DNA reads TGTGCCATCAGTGGACTCGGGACGGCGGAGGGGAACACTGAAGCTTTCTTT.

There are a few counts of this clonotype. The chain carries TRBV5-8 and TRBJ1-5, with D perhaps TRBD1 (5 bases). Germline V lookup: CDR1 SGHTS, CDR2 YDEGEE. The V gene lost 5 bases and the J gene lost 3 bases, with 12 bases spanning the gap. This CDR3 contains 14 residues. Here the CDR3 reads CASSHDSFNQPQHF. The CDR3 DNA follows: TGTGCCAGCAGTCATGACAGCTTCAATCAGCCCCAGCATTTT.

This clonotype was counted between two and nine times. The V call is TRBV10-2, the J call TRBJ1-1, with D possibly TRBD1 on 5 matching bases. Trimming left V 7 bases short and J 8 bases short, with 14 bases between. Germline V CDR1 and CDR2: WSHSY, SAAADI. This CDR3 contains 12 residues. The CDR3 nucleotides are TGCGCCAGCACCTTCGACAGTGGGGAAGCTTTCTTT. Amino acid sequence: CASTFDSGEAFF.

At least ten counts were recorded for this clonotype. This rearrangement joins TRBV7-9 to TRBJ1-1, with 7 positions matching TRBD1. J gave up 6 bases and V 1 base, and 8 bases lay outside the gene matches. Germline V gene lookup returns CDR1 SEHNR and CDR2 FQNEAQ (reference sequence). The length of the CDR3 is 15 residues. For the CDR3, the DNA is TGTGCCAGCAGCTTAGGCGGGACAGCCGGGCCTGAAGCTTTCTTT. It yields the protein CASSLGGTAGPEAFF.

This clonotype was seen ten or more times. The J gene is TRBJ1-2, the V gene TRBV28, with D perhaps matching TRBD1 (6 bases). This CDR3 spans 16 amino acids. Germline-derived CDR1 and CDR2 are MDHEN and SYDVKM. V lost 6 bases and J lost 2, with 19 bases in between. In DNA form, the CDR3 reads TGTGCCAGCAGCTCCCGACTAGGGGGGGAGAACTATGGCTACACCTTC. Amino acids: CASSSRLGGENYGYTF.

This clonotype was seen at least ten times. V and J are TRBV9 and TRBJ1-2, with 8 bases that match TRBD1. This CDR3 spans 16 amino acids. With 3 bases clipped from V and 3 bases from J, the junction kept 10 bases outside the gene matches. Germline loops: CDR1 SGDLS, CDR2 YYNGEE. The DNA for the CDR3 is TGTGCCAGCAGCGCCAAAGGACAGGGCAAGGACTATGGCTACACCTTC. It yields the protein CASSAKGQGKDYGYTF. Variable domain in full (rest from reference TRBV9 and TRBJ1-2): DSGVTQTPKHLITATGQRVTLRCSPRSGDLSVYWYQQSLDQGLQFLIQYYNGEERAKGNILERFSAQQFPDLHSELNLSSLELGDSALYFCASSAKGQGKDYGYTFGSGTRLTVV.

This clonotype was counted at least ten times. The genes are TRBV11-2 and TRBJ1-5; a possible D gene is TRBD1 (5 bases). The length of the CDR3 is 15 residues. V lost 5 bases, J lost 5 bases, and 16 bases lay in between. Germline CDR1 is SGHAT and CDR2 is FQNNGV. The CDR3, as DNA: TGTGCCAGCAGCCTAGCCGGGGGTTTCGATCAGCCCCAGCATTTT. Its protein product is CASSLAGGFDQPQHF.

This clonotype was picked up a small number of times. V gene TRBV5-5 combines with J gene TRBJ1-4, with a possible D match to TRBD1 (5 bases). The CDR3 loop spans 15 amino acids. The germline V gene has CDR1 SGHKS and CDR2 YYEKEE (reference sequence). V was clipped by 3 bases and J by 4 bases, with 13 bases between them. The CDR3 loop reads CASSSRTLVNEKLFF. DNA for the CDR3: TGTGCCAGCAGCTCCCGGACATTGGTTAATGAAAAACTGTTTTTT. Full variable domain (missing parts from reference TRBV5-5 and TRBJ1-4): DAGVTQSPTHLIKTRGQQVTLRCSPISGHKSVSWYQQVLGQGPQFIFQYYEKEERGRGNFPDRFSARQFPNYSSELNVNALLLGDSALYLCASSSRTLVNEKLFFGSGTQLSVL.

This clonotype has at least ten counts. The CDR3 loop is CASSPSDGPLSGNTIYF. CDR3 nucleotide sequence: TGCGCCAGCAGCCCATCGGACGGACCCTTATCTGGAAACACCATATATTTT. The chain links TRBV4-1 to TRBJ1-3, with no clear D. CDR1 and CDR2 (germline): MGHRA, YSYEKL. Between the trimmed V and J ends, which lost 4 bases and 1 base, there was a span of 17 bases. The CDR3 is 17 amino acids.

The CDR3 loop is CASSLDPGGGYNEQFF. The CDR3 bases are TGCGCCAGCAGCTTGGATCCAGGCGGGGGATACAATGAGCAGTTCTTC. The genes are TRBV5-1 and TRBJ2-1; the match to TRBD2 covers 7 bases. The V segment lost 0 bases and the J segment 4 bases; nucleotides outside the gene matches: 7. The CDR3 sequence is 16 residues long. The V gene's germline CDR1 is SGHRS and CDR2 YFSETQ.

This clonotype was recorded once. This rearrangement joins TRBV4-3 to TRBJ2-1; D may be TRBD2 (6 bases). The CDR3 covers 15 residues. Trimming took off 0 bases at V and 0 bases at J, with 6 bases between the two ends. Germline V gene sequence: CDR1 LGHNA, CDR2 YSLEER. CDR3 amino acids: CASSQDGSSYNEQFF. In DNA form, the CDR3 reads TGCGCCAGCAGCCAAGACGGGAGCTCCTACAATGAGCAGTTCTTC.

This clonotype was found many times. This chain links TRBV25-1 with TRBJ2-3; D is uncertain. From germline, CDR1 is MGHDK and CDR2 SYGVNS. The CDR3 is 15 residues long. Trimming cost V 5 bases and J 3 bases, with 15 bases left between them. CDR3 in amino acids: CASSPPAFSTDTQYF. CDR3 nucleotides: TGTGCCAGCAGTCCTCCAGCCTTCTCAACAGATACGCAGTATTTT.